A single sample gave rise to the 27 T cell receptor beta chains below, sequenced in a study of blood T cell repertoires in COVID-19. Profiled with immunoSEQ multiplex PCR; TCRdb holds only in-frame clones, not every one. The sample includes 160,000 or so clones, 80% to 90% of them seen just once. The specimen was PBMCs or T cells enriched from blood (not recorded which). Every receptor here comes from a woman between 45 and 60 years old who had recovered from COVID-19.

This clone was seen just once. This chain uses TRBV5-4 with TRBJ2-3, with 9 bases matching TRBD2. The CDR3 runs 15 residues. Trimming removed 0 bases from V and 5 bases from J; junction bases left unmatched: 4. CDR1 SGHNT and CDR2 YYREEE come from the germline V gene (reference sequence). This chain's CDR3 is CASSLGAGGRDTQYF. The CDR3 DNA reads as TGTGCCAGCAGCTTGGGGGCGGGGGGGCGAGATACGCAGTATTTT.

This clone was counted between two and nine times. The chain combines TRBV18 with TRBJ2-1; possibly TRBD2 for D (5 bases). Germline V gene sequence: CDR1 KGHSH, CDR2 LQKENI. The V gene lost 3 bases and the J gene lost 1 base, with 10 bases spanning the gap. The CDR3 is 15 amino acids. The CDR3 sequence: CASSPSGDSYNEQFF. CDR3 bases: TGTGCCAGCTCACCCTCCGGGGATTCCTACAATGAGCAGTTCTTC.

The chain is built from TRBV12-3 or TRBV12-4 and TRBJ1-1; D is possibly TRBD1 (6 bases). V was cut by 6 bases and J by 1 base, with 6 bases left in between. The CDR3 is 12 amino acids. In DNA form, the CDR3 reads TGTGCCAGCAGCAGGGGGAACACTGAAGCTTTCTTT. Translating it yields CASSRGNTEAFF.

The table lists this clone with a few counts. The chain joins TRBV18 to TRBJ2-2; tentative D call: TRBD1 (5 bases). The germline V gene has CDR1 KGHSH and CDR2 LQKENI. The V and J ends lost 4 bases and 4 bases respectively, with 10 bases between them. CDR3 length: 14 amino acids. The CDR3 spells CASSLGHTTGELFF. The CDR3 region has the DNA TGTGCCAGCTCACTAGGACATACCACCGGGGAGCTGTTTTTT.

The chain employs TRBV19 and TRBJ1-4; 8 bases line up with TRBD1. This CDR3 spans 14 amino acids. The germline gives CDR1 LNHDA, CDR2 SQIVND (reference sequence). Trimming at V came to 3 bases and at J to 8 bases, leaving 5 bases not matched to a gene. CDR3 amino acids: CASSIGTGGEKLFF. The CDR3, as DNA: TGTGCCAGTAGTATTGGGACAGGAGGGGAAAAACTGTTTTTT.

The CDR3 DNA is TGTGCCAGCAGCCTCAGACAGGACACTGAAGCTTTCTTT. It translates to CASSLRQDTEAFF. The chain couples TRBV3-1 (or the pseudogene TRBV3-2) to TRBJ1-1; a possible D gene is TRBD1 (6 bases). The CDR3 has 13 amino acids. CDR1 is LGHDT, CDR2 YNNKEL, per germline (reference sequence). The V gene lost 4 bases and the J gene lost 3 bases, with 9 bases spanning the gap.

The chain carries TRBV28 and TRBJ1-1, with 7 bases fitting TRBD1. This CDR3 has 13 residues. The trim removed 2 bases at V and 8 bases at J, leaving 5 bases unmatched. Germline V gene data show CDR1 as MDHEN and CDR2 as SYDVKM. CDR3 sequence (DNA): TGTGCCAGCAGTTTAGGTTACAGGGGAGAAGCTTTCTTT. The encoded protein is CASSLGYRGEAFF.

The chain carries TRBV3-1 (or the pseudogene TRBV3-2) and TRBJ1-2, with 11 bases lining up with TRBD1. Per the germline V gene, CDR1 is LGHDT and CDR2 is YNNKEL (reference sequence). V gave up 6 bases and J gave up 2 bases; unmatched junction bases: 8. This CDR3 contains 16 residues. The CDR3 sequence is CASSLKGTGGNYGYTF. The DNA for the CDR3 is TGTGCCAGCAGTCTTAAAGGGACAGGGGGGAACTATGGCTACACCTTC.

V and J are TRBV29-1 and TRBJ2-3; 8 nucleotides match TRBD1. Germline-derived CDR1 and CDR2 are SQVTM and ANQGSEA. Unmatched junction bases numbered 4, after V lost 6 bases and J lost 2 bases. This CDR3 has 13 amino acids. In DNA, the CDR3 is TGCAGCGTAGACAGGGGTTCCACAGATACGCAGTATTTT. Its protein product is CSVDRGSTDTQYF.

The chain recombines TRBV19 with TRBJ2-7; D might be TRBD1 (6 bases). This CDR3 region has 14 residues. The V gene lost 8 bases and the J gene lost 3 bases, with 17 bases spanning the gap. Germline CDR1 is LNHDA and CDR2 is SQIVND (reference sequence). This chain's CDR3 is CASRKTGSVYEQYF. CDR3 coding DNA: TGTGCCAGTCGGAAAACAGGGAGTGTCTACGAGCAGTACTTC.

This clone was observed a single time. The chain employs TRBV15 and TRBJ2-7, with a tentative D call TRBD2 (5 bases). The V and J ends lost 0 bases and 5 bases respectively, with 17 bases between them. The V gene's germline CDR1 is LNHNV and CDR2 YYDKDF (reference sequence). The CDR3 totals 16 residues. The CDR3: CATSRDREGKVHEQYF. The DNA for the CDR3 is TGTGCCACCAGCAGAGATCGGGAAGGTAAAGTCCACGAGCAGTACTTC.

The chain recombines TRBV7-9 with TRBJ2-1; D uncertain. The CDR3 is 12 amino acids. Trimming took 0 bases from V and 10 from J, leaving 7 bases between them. Germline V lookup: CDR1 SEHNR, CDR2 FQNEAQ (reference sequence). CDR3 DNA sequence: TGTGCCAGCAGCTTAGCTTCGCGGGAGCAGTTCTTC. Translating gives CASSLASREQFF.

On this clone: The identical CDR3 is also encoded by other nucleotide sequences in the sample. The V and J genes are TRBV18 and TRBJ2-7, with 7 bases fitting TRBD1. The V segment lost 3 bases and the J segment 2 bases; nucleotides outside the gene matches: 1. This CDR3 spans 13 amino acids. Germline V gives CDR1 KGHSH, CDR2 LQKENI. The CDR3, as DNA: TGTGCCAGCTCACCGGGACAGACCTACGAGCAGTACTTC. Translated, it gives CASSPGQTYEQYF.

The chain has TRBV7-8 and TRBJ2-5, with a possible D match to TRBD1 (7 bases). The CDR3 totals 15 residues. The germline CDR1 and CDR2 sequences are SGHVS and FQNEAQ. Trimming pared 5 bases from V and 0 bases from J, leaving 13 bases between. CDR3 DNA: TGTGCCAGCAGCCCGGAGGGACAGTACCAAGAGACCCAGTACTTC. Its translation: CASSPEGQYQETQYF.

This clone showed up just a few times. The chain is built from TRBV7-9 and TRBJ2-2, with D unclear. CDR1 and CDR2 (germline): SEHNR, FQNEAQ (reference sequence). The V gene lost 0 bases and the J gene lost 6 bases, with 14 bases spanning the gap. This CDR3 region has 16 residues. The CDR3 sequence is CASSLAGSPQAGELFF. CDR3 DNA: TGTGCCAGCAGCTTAGCGGGCTCGCCTCAGGCCGGGGAGCTGTTTTTT. Variable domain in full (rest from reference TRBV7-9 and TRBJ2-2): DTGVSQNPRHKITKRGQNVTFRCDPISEHNRLYWYRQTLGQGPEFLTYFQNEAQLEKSRLLSDRFSAERPKGSFSTLEIQRTEQGDSAMYLCASSLAGSPQAGELFFGEGSRLTVL.

In its sample, this clone was seen a few times. The rearrangement links TRBV4-3 to TRBJ1-5; no reliable D call. Germline values: CDR1 LGHNA, CDR2 YSLEER. The CDR3 runs to 13 residues. The V end was cut by 1 base, the J end by 4 bases, with 5 bases between. CDR3 sequence reads: CASSQGSNQPQHF. The CDR3 nucleotides read TGCGCCAGCAGCCAAGGGAGTAATCAGCCCCAGCATTTT.

This clone was counted once. The chain uses TRBV24-1 and TRBJ1-6, with D possibly matching TRBD1 (6 bases). Trimming left V 6 bases short and J 1 base short, with 15 bases between. Germline V gives CDR1 KGHDR, CDR2 SFDVKD. The CDR3 consists of 17 residues. In DNA form, the CDR3 reads TGTGCCACCAGTCCCTTAGCGAGGGGGTCCTATAATTCACCCCTCCACTTT. Translation gives CATSPLARGSYNSPLHF.

This clone came up a few times. The CDR3, as DNA: TGTGCCAGCAGCCTGGGAGATTACGAGCAGTACTTC. Its protein product is CASSLGDYEQYF. The V gene is TRBV3-1 (or the pseudogene TRBV3-2), the J gene TRBJ2-7, with a tentative D call TRBD2 (5 bases). The CDR3 runs to 12 residues. The ends were cut back, 4 bases at V and 4 bases at J, with 8 bases in the middle. Germline V gene data show CDR1 as LGHDT and CDR2 as YNNKEL (reference sequence).

V is TRBV10-3 and J is TRBJ1-1; the D gene is possibly TRBD1 (5 bases). Germline CDR1 reads ENHRY; CDR2 reads SYGVKD. The CDR3 length is 14 residues. V was trimmed by 8 bases and J by 4 bases, leaving 17 bases between them. CDR3 in amino acids: CAIGAQGSSTEAFF. The CDR3 DNA sequence: TGTGCCATCGGGGCGCAGGGTTCGAGCACTGAAGCTTTCTTT.

The rearrangement links TRBV6-6 to TRBJ2-7; 7 bases map to TRBD1. The CDR3 spans 15 residues. Germline V gene lookup returns CDR1 MNHNY and CDR2 SVGAGI (reference sequence). Trimming took 6 bases from V and 5 from J; bases not matched to a gene: 13. The CDR3, as DNA: TGTGCCAGCAGGGCGAGGGACAGCCTACTGGACGAGCAGTACTTC. Its protein is CASRARDSLLDEQYF.

The rearrangement uses TRBV9 and TRBJ1-6, with 7 nucleotides matching TRBD1. Germline loops: CDR1 SGDLS, CDR2 YYNGEE. The CDR3 extends over 15 amino acids. V was clipped by 3 bases and J by 0 bases; unmatched bases: 0. The chain's CDR3 is CASSGDSSYNSPLHF. In DNA form, the CDR3 reads TGTGCCAGCAGCGGGGACAGCTCCTATAATTCACCCCTCCACTTT. The full variable domain, rest sourced from reference TRBV9 and TRBJ1-6, is DSGVTQTPKHLITATGQRVTLRCSPRSGDLSVYWYQQSLDQGLQFLIQYYNGEERAKGNILERFSAQQFPDLHSELNLSSLELGDSALYFCASSGDSSYNSPLHFGNGTRLTVT.

The chain has TRBV10-3 and TRBJ1-1; a possible D gene is TRBD1 (6 bases). The CDR3 is 14 amino acids. CDR1 and CDR2 from the germline V gene are ENHRY and SYGVKD. V was trimmed by 0 bases and J by 9 bases, leaving 14 bases between them. Here the CDR3 reads CAISESPTGQKAFF. Here the CDR3 DNA reads TGTGCCATCAGTGAGTCCCCGACAGGCCAGAAAGCTTTCTTT.

This clone was recorded a few times. The V and J genes are TRBV12-3 or TRBV12-4 and TRBJ1-2; a possible D gene is TRBD1 (5 bases). V was pared by 6 bases and J by 5 bases, with 10 bases between. The CDR3 runs 12 residues. This CDR3 reads CASRLGGYGYTF. In DNA form, the CDR3 reads TGTGCCAGCAGACTGGGGGGGTATGGCTACACCTTC.

The rearrangement uses TRBV4-1 and TRBJ1-4; TRBD1 might be the D (5 bases). The germline V and J ends were trimmed by 0 bases and 0 bases, with 14 bases remaining between them. The germline V gene encodes CDR1 MGHRA and CDR2 YSYEKL. CDR3 size: 18 residues. CDR3 residues: CASSQDLRQTATNEKLFF. The DNA for the CDR3 is TGCGCCAGCAGCCAAGATCTTAGGCAGACAGCAACTAATGAAAAACTGTTTTTT.

This chain links TRBV25-1 with TRBJ1-2; D remains unclear. V lost 7 bases and J 5 bases, leaving 20 bases between the germline ends. In germline, CDR1 is MGHDK, CDR2 SYGVNS. This CDR3 region has 15 residues. For the CDR3, the DNA is TGTGCCAGCAAACCCGCCGTACCTCAGTATTATGGCTACACCTTC. The encoded protein is CASKPAVPQYYGYTF.

The chain joins TRBV7-2 to TRBJ2-6; D is possibly TRBD2 (6 bases). The V gene's germline CDR1 is SGHTA and CDR2 FQGNSA. The V and J ends lost 5 bases and 2 bases respectively, with 16 bases between them. The CDR3 covers 17 residues. The CDR3 here is CASSRKWGDAGANVLTF. The CDR3 DNA sequence: TGTGCCAGCAGCCGCAAGTGGGGGGATGCTGGGGCCAACGTCCTGACTTTC.

V usage is TRBV15 and J usage is TRBJ2-7; D possibly corresponds to TRBD1 (6 bases). Germline V gives CDR1 LNHNV, CDR2 YYDKDF (reference sequence). The V end was cut by 0 bases, the J end by 3 bases, with 18 bases between. The CDR3 totals 17 residues. CDR3 DNA sequence: TGTGCCACCAGCAGAGAGCGGACAGCCGTGGGCAGCTACGAGCAGTACTTC. Protein product: CATSRERTAVGSYEQYF.